Sequencing of this TCR beta chain was carried out in a study of HIV-infected children after antiretroviral therapy interruption. The overall study: Children were on planned treatment interruption or continuous treatment. Most children had recorded EBV and CMV exposure.

The sample's treatment: PENTA 11 planned treatment interruption arm or continuous ART arm. Only samples with at least 5 million viable PBMCs qualified. Germline values: CDR1 SGHKS, CDR2 YYEKEE (reference sequence). CDR3 size: 16 residues. The germline V and J ends were trimmed by 3 bases and 5 bases, with 18 bases remaining between them. The TCR library was built from RNA with a 3' RACE protocol and unique molecular identifiers. TCRdb itself ran the 3' RACE reads through MiXCR, one entry per CDR3 protein. This table holds about 89,000 distinct CDR3 sequences, roughly 6.7% found once. Findings of the study overall: After treatment interruption started, naive CD4+ CDR3 overlap across time points dropped.

Comment on this clonotype: Its specificity is unknown.

Here the sequenced sample was CD45RA+ CD4+ T cells from PBMCs, pooled from several time points, taken from a donor given antiretroviral therapy, either interrupted or continuous. Subset specified: naive CD4+ CD45RA+ CD45RO- T cells. This clonotype was obtained from a pool of human donors with HIV. The chain is built from TRBV5-5 and TRBJ1-3; tentatively, D is TRBD1 (5 bases). The CDR3, as DNA: TGTGCCAGCAGCTCATGGGGAGGACACCGAAGAAACACCATATATTTT. As protein: CASSSWGGHRRNTIYF.